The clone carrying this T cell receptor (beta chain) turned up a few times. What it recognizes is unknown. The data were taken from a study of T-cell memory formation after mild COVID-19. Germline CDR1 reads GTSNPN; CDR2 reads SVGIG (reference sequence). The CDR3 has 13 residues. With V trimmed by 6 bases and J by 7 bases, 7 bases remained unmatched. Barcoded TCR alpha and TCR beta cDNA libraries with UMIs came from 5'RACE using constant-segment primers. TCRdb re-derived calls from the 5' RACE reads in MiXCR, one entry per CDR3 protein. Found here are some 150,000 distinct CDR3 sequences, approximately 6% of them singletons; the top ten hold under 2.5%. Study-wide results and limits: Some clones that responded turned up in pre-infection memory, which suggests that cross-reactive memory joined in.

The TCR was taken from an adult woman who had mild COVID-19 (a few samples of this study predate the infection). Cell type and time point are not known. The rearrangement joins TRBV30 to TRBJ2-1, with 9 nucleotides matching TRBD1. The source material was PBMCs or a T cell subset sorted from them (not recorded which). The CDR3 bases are TGTGCCTGCTCACAGGGGGCTAGGAATGAGCAGTTCTTC. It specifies CACSQGARNEQFF.